The entry that follows covers one T cell receptor beta chain sequence. The target antigen is unknown. This sample stems from a study of shared clonotypes between healthy human individuals. The CDR3 is made up of 15 amino acids. Germline V gene sequence: CDR1 SGHVS, CDR2 FNYEAQ. V lost 5 bases and J 5 bases, leaving 15 bases between the germline ends. Study observations and caveats: It was the non-shared clonotypes that had lower generation probabilities than clonotypes shared by all four donors.

Method: immunoSEQ multiplex PCR; TCRdb's copy keeps in-frame clones and lacks some. The data show approximately 2,000,000 clones, 80% to 95% seen once. CD8 cells classed as naive were CD45RO-negative and positively selected for CCR7, excluding terminally differentiated effector memory CD45RA+ cells. Specimen: naive CD8+ T cells from PBMCs. The chain links TRBV7-6 to TRBJ1-4, with D possibly being TRBD1 (6 bases). This receptor was identified in a man aged 18 to 29 in good health. Some clones in this sample may be carry-over from other donors' samples. For the CDR3, the DNA is TGTGCCAGCAGCCATGGGGGGGCGTTAAATGAAAAACTGTTTTTT. This codes for CASSHGGALNEKLFF.